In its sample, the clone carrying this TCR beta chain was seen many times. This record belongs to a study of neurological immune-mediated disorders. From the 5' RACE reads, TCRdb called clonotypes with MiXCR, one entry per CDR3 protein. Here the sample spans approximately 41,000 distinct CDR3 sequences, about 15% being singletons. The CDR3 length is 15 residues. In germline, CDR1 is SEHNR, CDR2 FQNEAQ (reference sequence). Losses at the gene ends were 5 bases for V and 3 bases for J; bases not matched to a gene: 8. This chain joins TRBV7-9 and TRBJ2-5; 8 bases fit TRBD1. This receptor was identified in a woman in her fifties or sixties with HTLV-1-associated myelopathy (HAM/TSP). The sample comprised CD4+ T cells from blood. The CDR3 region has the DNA TGTGCCAGCAGCCCACAGGGGGGATCCGAAGAGACCCAGTACTTC. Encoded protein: CASSPQGGSEETQYF.